This T cell receptor beta chain is from a study of graft-versus-host responses after intestinal transplantation. Overall study: Following induction with anti-thymocyte globulin, all recipients were given tacrolimus and steroids for about 3 years. Study conclusions and caveats: There were GvH clones found in recipient marrow, and some of them appeared first in ileum or blood. Early post-transplant HvG declines showed an association with peak circulating GvH clone levels.

Trimming removed 5 bases from V and 4 bases from J, with 14 bases in between. Germline V gene data show CDR1 as SGHTA and CDR2 as FQGTGA. This CDR3 region has 14 residues. Here immunoSEQ multiplex PCR was the method, and the copy in TCRdb shows in-frame clones only, minus some. The table lists about 18,000 clones, over 75% of them singletons. Concerning this clone: Its specificity is not known.

The V gene is TRBV7-3, the J gene TRBJ2-5; no firm D call. The receptor was isolated from a human patient who received an intestinal transplant, so some T cells may come from the graft donor. The sample here was PBMCs, taken around 350 days after transplant. The CDR3 region has the DNA TGTGCCAGCAGCCCCCGGGCCCCCGGAGAGACCCAGTACTTC. Protein product: CASSPRAPGETQYF.